The 3 T cell receptor beta chains given below trace back to one sample, sequenced in a study of breast tumors, draining lymph nodes, adjacent tissues (dated by TCRdb to the mid-2010s). The library was produced with multiplex PCR. TCRdb records Illumina HiSeq 2000 as the sequencer. TCRdb reprocessed the public reads (quality trimming at Q25 with fastp, clone calling with MiXCR) and kept in-frame beta chains. CDR3 protein duplicates are merged, each entry listing the most common genes and DNA. The sample yields 200,000 to 250,000 distinct CDR3 sequences; less than 40% were counted once. The biggest ten clones account for over 3.5% of the sample. Lymph node samples were obtained from the axillary draining lymph nodes of breast cancer patients. Source material: axillary lymph node tissue. These receptors were collected from a female donor with breast cancer. Some clones in this sample may be carry-over from other donors' samples.

This clonotype was counted many times. V gene TRBV6-5 combines with J gene TRBJ2-2; tentatively, D is TRBD2 (5 bases). This CDR3 is built from 16 residues. V gave up 2 bases and J gave up 9 bases, with 19 bases separating them. Germline V gene lookup returns CDR1 MNHEY and CDR2 SVGAGI. The CDR3 bases are TGTGCCAGCAGTTACGGGCGGGTCCCTGGTCCCTGGGAGCTGTTTTTT. Residues: CASSYGRVPGPWELFF.

The chain couples TRBV24-1 to TRBJ2-3; 11 bases match TRBD2. V shed 5 bases and J 0 bases; nucleotides not matched to a gene: 9. The germline V gene encodes CDR1 KGHDR and CDR2 SFDVKD. The CDR3 consists of 18 residues. CDR3 sequence (DNA): TGTGCCACCAGTGCGGAACTAGCGGGAGCGTCTAGCACAGATACGCAGTATTTT. It specifies CATSAELAGASSTDTQYF.

A note on this clonotype: A much more abundant neighbour one base away suggests this may be a read error. J is TRBJ2-7 and V is TRBV9, with D uncertain. Per germline, CDR1 SGDLS and CDR2 YYNGEE. The CDR3 length is 13 residues. The DNA for the CDR3 is TGTGCCGGCAGCGTAGGCCCCTCCTACGAGCAGTACTTC. This sequence encodes CAGSVGPSYEQYF.